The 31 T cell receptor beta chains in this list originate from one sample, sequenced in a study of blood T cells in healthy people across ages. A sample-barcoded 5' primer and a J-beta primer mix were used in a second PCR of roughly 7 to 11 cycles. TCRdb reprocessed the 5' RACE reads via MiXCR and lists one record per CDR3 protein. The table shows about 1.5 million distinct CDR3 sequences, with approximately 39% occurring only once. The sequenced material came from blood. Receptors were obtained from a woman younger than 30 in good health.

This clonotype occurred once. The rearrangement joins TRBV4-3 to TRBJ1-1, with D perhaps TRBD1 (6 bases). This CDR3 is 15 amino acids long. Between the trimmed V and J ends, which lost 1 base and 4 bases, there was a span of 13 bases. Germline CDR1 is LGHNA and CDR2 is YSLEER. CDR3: CASSQGWGAATEAFF. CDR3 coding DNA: TGCGCCAGCAGCCAAGGATGGGGGGCGGCCACTGAAGCTTTCTTT.

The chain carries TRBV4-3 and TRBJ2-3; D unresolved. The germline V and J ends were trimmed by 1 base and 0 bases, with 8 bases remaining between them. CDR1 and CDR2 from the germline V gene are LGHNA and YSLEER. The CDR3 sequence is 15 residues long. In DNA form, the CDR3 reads TGCGCCAGCAGCCAAGGGCTTCTTAGCACAGATACGCAGTATTTT. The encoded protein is CASSQGLLSTDTQYF.

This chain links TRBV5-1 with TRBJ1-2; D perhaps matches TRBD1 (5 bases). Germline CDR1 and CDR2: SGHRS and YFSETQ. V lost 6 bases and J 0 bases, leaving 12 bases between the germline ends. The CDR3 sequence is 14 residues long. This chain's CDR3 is CASNRDAANYGYTF. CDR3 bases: TGCGCCAGCAACCGGGACGCTGCTAACTATGGCTACACCTTC.

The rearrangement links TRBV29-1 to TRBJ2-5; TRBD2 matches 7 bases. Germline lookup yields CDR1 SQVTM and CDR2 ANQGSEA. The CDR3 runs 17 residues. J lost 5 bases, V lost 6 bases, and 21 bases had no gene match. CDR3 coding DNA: TGCAGCGTGGGGGGGAGTGTGGCGGACCCCCGGTGGGAGACCCAGTACTTC. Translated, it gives CSVGGSVADPRWETQYF.

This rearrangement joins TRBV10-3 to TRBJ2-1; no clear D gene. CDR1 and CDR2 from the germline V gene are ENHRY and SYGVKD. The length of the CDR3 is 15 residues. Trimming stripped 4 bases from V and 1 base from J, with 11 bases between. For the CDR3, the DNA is TGTGCCATCAGTGGATTGGTAGGGTCCTACAATGAGCAGTTCTTC. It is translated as CAISGLVGSYNEQFF.

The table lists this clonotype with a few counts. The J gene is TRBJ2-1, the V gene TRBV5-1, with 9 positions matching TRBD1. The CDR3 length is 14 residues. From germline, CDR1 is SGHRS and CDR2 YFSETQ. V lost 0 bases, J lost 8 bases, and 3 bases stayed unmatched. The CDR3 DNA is TGCGCCAGCAGCTTGGCACAGGGGGCTTATGAGCAGTTCTTC. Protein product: CASSLAQGAYEQFF.

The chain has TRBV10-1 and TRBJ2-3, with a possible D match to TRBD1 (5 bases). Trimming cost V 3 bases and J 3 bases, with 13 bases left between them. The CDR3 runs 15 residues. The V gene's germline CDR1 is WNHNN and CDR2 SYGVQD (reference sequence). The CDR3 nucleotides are TGCGCCAGCAGTGATCAGGGTATGAGGACAGATACGCAGTATTTT. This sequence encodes CASSDQGMRTDTQYF.

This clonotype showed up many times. CDR3 in DNA: TGTGCCAGCAGCTTAGCCGGGGGCTATGGCTACACCTTC. The encoded protein is CASSLAGGYGYTF. The gene calls are TRBV7-2 and TRBJ1-2; a weak D match, TRBD1 (5 bases). CDR3 length: 13 amino acids. Germline-derived CDR1 and CDR2 are SGHTA and FQGNSA. The germline V and J ends were trimmed by 0 bases and 4 bases, with 6 bases remaining between them.

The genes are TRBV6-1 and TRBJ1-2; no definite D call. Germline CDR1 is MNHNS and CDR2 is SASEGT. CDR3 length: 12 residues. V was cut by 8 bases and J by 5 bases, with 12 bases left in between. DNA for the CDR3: TGTGCCAGCGCACGACGAACTTATGGCTACACCTTC. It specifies CASARRTYGYTF.

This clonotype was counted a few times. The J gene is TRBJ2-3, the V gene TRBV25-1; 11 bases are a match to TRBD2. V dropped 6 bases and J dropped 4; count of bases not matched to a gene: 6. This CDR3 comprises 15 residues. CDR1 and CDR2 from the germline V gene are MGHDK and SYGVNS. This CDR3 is CASSVSGRGPDTQYF. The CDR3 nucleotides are TGTGCCAGCAGCGTTAGCGGGAGGGGGCCAGATACGCAGTATTTT.

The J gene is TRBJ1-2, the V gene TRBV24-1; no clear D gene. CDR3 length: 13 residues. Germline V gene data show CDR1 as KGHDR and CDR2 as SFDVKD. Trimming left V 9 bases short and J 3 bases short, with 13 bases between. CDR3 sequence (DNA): TGTGCCACCCCCTTTTTGGAATACTATGGCTACACCTTC. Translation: CATPFLEYYGYTF.

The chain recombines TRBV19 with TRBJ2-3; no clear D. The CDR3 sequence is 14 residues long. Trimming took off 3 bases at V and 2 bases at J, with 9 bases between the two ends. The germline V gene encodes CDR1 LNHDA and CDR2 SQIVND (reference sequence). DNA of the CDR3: TGTGCCAGTAGTATCCAGGATTACACAGATACGCAGTATTTT. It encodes CASSIQDYTDTQYF.

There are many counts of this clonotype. The CDR3 loop reads CASSLDRDYGYTF. For the CDR3, the DNA is TGTGCCAGCAGCTTAGACAGGGACTATGGCTACACCTTC. The V gene is TRBV7-2, the J gene TRBJ1-2, with D tentatively TRBD1 (6 bases). V was shortened by 1 base and J by 3 bases, with 6 bases between the two germline ends. The CDR3 totals 13 residues. Germline V gene sequence: CDR1 SGHTA, CDR2 FQGNSA.

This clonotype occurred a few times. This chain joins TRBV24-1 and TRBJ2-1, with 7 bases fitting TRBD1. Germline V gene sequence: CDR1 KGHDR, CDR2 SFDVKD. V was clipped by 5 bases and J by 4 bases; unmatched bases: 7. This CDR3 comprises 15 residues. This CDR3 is CATSGGTDAYNEQFF. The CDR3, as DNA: TGTGCCACCAGTGGGGGGACAGATGCTTACAATGAGCAGTTCTTC.

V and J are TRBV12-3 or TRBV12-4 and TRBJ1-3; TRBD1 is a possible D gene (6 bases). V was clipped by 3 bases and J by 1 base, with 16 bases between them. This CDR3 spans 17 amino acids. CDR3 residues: CASSFPRQEISGNTIYF. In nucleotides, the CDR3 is TGTGCCAGCAGTTTCCCCCGACAGGAGATATCTGGAAACACCATATATTTT.

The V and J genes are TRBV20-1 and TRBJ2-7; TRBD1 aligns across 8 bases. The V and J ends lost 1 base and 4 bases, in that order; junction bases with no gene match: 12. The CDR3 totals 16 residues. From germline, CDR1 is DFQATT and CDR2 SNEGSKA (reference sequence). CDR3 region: CSARGPDRENFYEQYF. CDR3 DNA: TGCAGTGCTAGAGGCCCGGACAGGGAAAATTTTTACGAGCAGTACTTC.

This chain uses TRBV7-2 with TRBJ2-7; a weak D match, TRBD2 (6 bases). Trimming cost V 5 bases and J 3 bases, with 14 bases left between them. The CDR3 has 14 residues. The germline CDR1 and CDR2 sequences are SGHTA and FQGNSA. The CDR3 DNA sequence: TGTGCCAGCAGCCCCTTTCGGGAGATCTACGAGCAGTACTTC. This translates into CASSPFREIYEQYF.

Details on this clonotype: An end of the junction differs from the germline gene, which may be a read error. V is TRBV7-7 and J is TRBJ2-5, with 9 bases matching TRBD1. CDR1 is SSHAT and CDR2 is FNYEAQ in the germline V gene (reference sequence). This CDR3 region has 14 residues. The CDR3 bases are TGTGCTAGCAGCTTAGGGACAGGGCGCGAGACCCCGTACTTC. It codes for CASSLGTGRETPYF.

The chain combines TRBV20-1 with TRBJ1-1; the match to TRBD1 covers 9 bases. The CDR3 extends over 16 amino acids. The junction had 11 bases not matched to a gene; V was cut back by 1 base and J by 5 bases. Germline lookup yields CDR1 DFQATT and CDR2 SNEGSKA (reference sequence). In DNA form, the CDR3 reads TGCAGTGCTAGAGTTCCTGCATCGACAGGGGGGACTGAAGCTTTCTTT. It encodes CSARVPASTGGTEAFF.

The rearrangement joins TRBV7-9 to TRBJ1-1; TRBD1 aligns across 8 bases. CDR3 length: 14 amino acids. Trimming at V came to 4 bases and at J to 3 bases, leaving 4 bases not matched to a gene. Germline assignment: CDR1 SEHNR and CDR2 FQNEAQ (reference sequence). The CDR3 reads CASSSDRVYTEAFF. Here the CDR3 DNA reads TGTGCCAGCAGCTCGGACAGGGTCTACACTGAAGCTTTCTTT.

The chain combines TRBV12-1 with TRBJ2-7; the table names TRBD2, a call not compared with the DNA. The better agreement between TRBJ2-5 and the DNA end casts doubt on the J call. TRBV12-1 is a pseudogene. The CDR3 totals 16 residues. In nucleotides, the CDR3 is TGTGCCAGCAGCTCCCGAGCGGGAGGCGCTAAGGAGACCCAGTACTTC. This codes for CASSSRAGGAKETQYF.

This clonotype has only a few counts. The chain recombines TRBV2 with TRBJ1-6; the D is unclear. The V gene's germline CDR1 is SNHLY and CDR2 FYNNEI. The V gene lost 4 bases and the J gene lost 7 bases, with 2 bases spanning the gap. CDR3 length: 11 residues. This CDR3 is CASSGNSPLHF. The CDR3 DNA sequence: TGTGCCAGCAGTGGGAATTCACCCCTCCACTTT.

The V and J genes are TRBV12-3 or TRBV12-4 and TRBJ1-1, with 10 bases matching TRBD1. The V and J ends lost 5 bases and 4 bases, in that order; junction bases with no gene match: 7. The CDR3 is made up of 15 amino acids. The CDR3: CASSQTTGGFTEAFF. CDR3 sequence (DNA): TGTGCCAGCAGTCAGACGACAGGGGGCTTCACTGAAGCTTTCTTT.

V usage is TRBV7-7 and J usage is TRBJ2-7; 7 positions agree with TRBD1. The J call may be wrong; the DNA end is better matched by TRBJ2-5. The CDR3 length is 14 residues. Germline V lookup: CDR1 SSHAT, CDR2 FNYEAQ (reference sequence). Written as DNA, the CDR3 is TGTGCCAGCAGCCGTACAGGGGTTAAAGAGACCCAGTACTTC. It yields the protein CASSRTGVKETQYF.

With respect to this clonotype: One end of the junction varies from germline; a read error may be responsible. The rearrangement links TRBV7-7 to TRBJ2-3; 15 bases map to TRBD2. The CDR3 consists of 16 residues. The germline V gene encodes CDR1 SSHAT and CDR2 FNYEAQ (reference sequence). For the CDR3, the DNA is TGTGCTAGCAGCTTCGGGACTAGCGGGGGGTCTGATACGCAGTATTTT. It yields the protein CASSFGTSGGSDTQYF.

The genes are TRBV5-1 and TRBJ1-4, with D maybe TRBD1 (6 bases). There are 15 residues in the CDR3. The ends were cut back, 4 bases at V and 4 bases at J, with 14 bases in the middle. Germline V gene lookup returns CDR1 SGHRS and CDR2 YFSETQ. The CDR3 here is CASSTQGSDNEKLFF. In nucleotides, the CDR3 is TGCGCCAGCAGCACCCAGGGGAGTGATAATGAAAAACTGTTTTTT.

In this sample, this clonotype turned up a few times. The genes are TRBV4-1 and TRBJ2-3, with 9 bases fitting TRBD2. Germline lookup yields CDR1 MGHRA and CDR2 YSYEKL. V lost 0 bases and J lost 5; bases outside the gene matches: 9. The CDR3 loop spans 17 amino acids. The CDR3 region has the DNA TGCGCCAGCAGCCAAGATGGTAGCGGGAGCATAATAGATACGCAGTATTTT. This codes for CASSQDGSGSIIDTQYF.

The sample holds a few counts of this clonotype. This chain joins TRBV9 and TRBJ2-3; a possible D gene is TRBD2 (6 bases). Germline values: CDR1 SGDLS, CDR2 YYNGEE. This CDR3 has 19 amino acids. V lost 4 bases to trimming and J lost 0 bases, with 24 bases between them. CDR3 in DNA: TGTGCCAGCAGCACCCGGCGGGGTGGCGTCGACTATAGCACAGATACGCAGTATTTT. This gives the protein CASSTRRGGVDYSTDTQYF.

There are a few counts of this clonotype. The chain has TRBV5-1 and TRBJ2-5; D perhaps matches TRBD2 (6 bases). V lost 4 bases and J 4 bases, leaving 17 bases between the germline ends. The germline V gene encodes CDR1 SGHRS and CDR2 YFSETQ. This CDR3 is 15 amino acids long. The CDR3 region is CASSVGLTYLETQYF. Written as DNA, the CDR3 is TGCGCCAGCAGCGTAGGACTAACGTACCTAGAGACCCAGTACTTC. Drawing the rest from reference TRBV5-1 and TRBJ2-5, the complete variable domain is KAGVTQTPRYLIKTRGQQVTLSCSPISGHRSVSWYQQTPGQGLQFLFEYFSETQRNKGNFPGRFSGRQFSNSRSEMNVSTLELGDSALYLCASSVGLTYLETQYFGPGTRLLVL.

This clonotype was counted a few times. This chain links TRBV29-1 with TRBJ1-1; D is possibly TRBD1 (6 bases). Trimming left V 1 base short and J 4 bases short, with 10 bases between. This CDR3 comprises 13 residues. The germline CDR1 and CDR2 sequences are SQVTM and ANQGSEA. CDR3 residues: CSVEVVGATEAFF. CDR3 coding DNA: TGCAGCGTTGAAGTAGTGGGGGCCACTGAAGCTTTCTTT.

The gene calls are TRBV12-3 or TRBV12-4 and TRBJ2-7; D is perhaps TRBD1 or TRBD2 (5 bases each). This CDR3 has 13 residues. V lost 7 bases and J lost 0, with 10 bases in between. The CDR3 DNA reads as TGTGCCAGCATGGGGGTCGACTCCTACGAGCAGTACTTC. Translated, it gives CASMGVDSYEQYF.